The clone carrying this T cell receptor (beta chain) was seen just once. The source of the sample is a study of blood T cell repertoires in COVID-19. As for the study in general: The United States, Italy and Spain supplied acute and convalescent COVID-19 samples. T cells, B-cell-depleted T cells, or PBMCs supplied cDNA or gDNA.

Per the authors' pipeline: From reference gene primer amplification, estimates of nucleated cell counts were derived. Only in-frame clones appear in the TCRdb table, and some are missing; sequencing was by immunoSEQ multiplex PCR. The V and J calls and the clone size are those of that table, but D and trimming were determined from the DNA. The data hold roughly 140,000 clones, with 80% to 85% observed a single time. V lost 6 bases and J 3 bases, leaving 18 bases between the germline ends. Germline CDR1 and CDR2: SGHTA and FQGNSA. The CDR3 has 15 residues. Source material: peripheral blood. The TCR originated in a human donor in a cohort sampled during active COVID-19. The rearrangement uses TRBV7-2 and TRBJ2-7; TRBD1 is a possible D gene (6 bases). Here the CDR3 reads CASSSTGTLNYEQYF. CDR3 sequence (DNA): TGTGCCAGCAGTTCCACCGGGACATTAAACTACGAGCAGTACTTC.